The sequence of this TCR beta chain was determined in a study of graft-versus-host responses after intestinal transplantation. The overall study: Multivisceral, liver-intestinal, or isolated intestinal transplants were performed in recipients. Recipients across the board were started on anti-thymocyte globulin induction, then kept on tacrolimus and steroids for two to four years.

After mixed lymphocyte reaction, dividing CD4+ and CD8+ responder T cells were sorted. The table came from immunoSEQ multiplex PCR; TCRdb's copy has only in-frame clones and leaves some out. The sample contains several thousand clones, more than 30% of which appear only once. The study's findings and limits: GvH clones were identified in recipient marrow, with some first appearing in ileum or blood.

Germline V gives CDR1 SGHAT, CDR2 FQNNGV. V was clipped by 1 base and J by 4 bases; unmatched bases: 7. CDR3 length: 16 amino acids. The clonotype comes from a human patient who was an organ donor for intestinal transplantation. V usage is TRBV11-2 and J usage is TRBJ2-5; 9 bases map to TRBD2. Sample: alloreactive CD4+ T cells from a mixed lymphocyte reaction culture, taken before transplantation. Subset in this sample: CFSE-low proliferating T cells sorted from roughly six-day pre-transplant mixed lymphocyte reaction (GvH or HvG direction). The CDR3 region has the DNA TGTGCCAGCAGCTTAGGGTTAGCGGGAGAGGGAGAGACCCAGTACTTC. Translated: CASSLGLAGEGETQYF.